Shown below are 11 T cell receptor beta chains from a single sample sequenced in a study of control samples from healthy donors and cancer patients. Method: immunoSEQ multiplex PCR; TCRdb's copy keeps in-frame clones and lacks some. The sample has fewer than 200,000 clones, about 90% seen once. The sequencing sample was made of blood. These receptors came from a man aged 25-45 years in good health.

The chain has TRBV7-9 and TRBJ2-3, with D perhaps matching TRBD2 (5 bases). This CDR3 contains 13 residues. Trimming stripped 5 bases from V and 4 bases from J, with 10 bases between. Per the germline V gene, CDR1 is SEHNR and CDR2 is FQNEAQ (reference sequence). In DNA form, the CDR3 reads TGTGCCAGCAGCATCCCCGGGGCAGATACGCAGTATTTT. Translating it yields CASSIPGADTQYF. The variable domain in full, completed from reference TRBV7-9 and TRBJ2-3, reads DTGVSQNPRHKITKRGQNVTFRCDPISEHNRLYWYRQTLGQGPEFLTYFQNEAQLEKSRLLSDRFSAERPKGSFSTLEIQRTEQGDSAMYLCASSIPGADTQYFGPGTRLTVL.

A single count supports this clone. This chain connects TRBV6-6 to TRBJ2-7, with D possibly being TRBD2 (8 bases). Per germline, CDR1 MNHNY and CDR2 SVGAGI (reference sequence). The CDR3 consists of 15 residues. Trimming pared 5 bases from V and 11 bases from J, leaving 25 bases between. DNA for the CDR3: TGTGCCAGCAGTCCCTCCGACAGGGCAGGACTAGCTGAGTACTTC. It specifies CASSPSDRAGLAEYF.

Only one count was recorded for this clone. The chain recombines TRBV19 with TRBJ1-1; D gene ambiguous. CDR1 and CDR2 (germline): LNHDA, SQIVND (reference sequence). V dropped 10 bases and J dropped 1 base, with 13 bases sitting between them. This CDR3 has 13 amino acids. For the CDR3, the DNA is TGTGCCACCAGACCCGGACCGAACACTGAAGCTTTCTTT. It translates to CATRPGPNTEAFF. The variable domain in full, with the rest retrieved from reference TRBV19 and TRBJ1-1, is DGGITQSPKYLFRKEGQNVTLSCEQNLNHDAMYWYRQDPGQGLRLIYYSQIVNDFQKGDIAEGYSVSREKKESFPLTVTSAQKNPTAFYLCATRPGPNTEAFFGQGTRLTVV.

This clone was seen a single time. V and J are TRBV5-5 and TRBJ1-1, with D possibly TRBD1 on 6 matching bases. Trimming removed 2 bases from V and 10 bases from J, with 12 bases in between. The CDR3 has 12 amino acids. Germline CDR1 SGHKS, CDR2 YYEKEE (reference sequence). The CDR3 region has the DNA TGTGCCAGCAGCTTTCAGGGGACGGGAGCTTTCTTT. It encodes CASSFQGTGAFF.

The CDR3 DNA reads as TGTGCCAGCGTCGGGTTCCCGGTCTATGGCTACACCTTC. This translates into CASVGFPVYGYTF. The chain links TRBV2 to TRBJ1-2; no clear D gene. V was cut by 8 bases and J by 4 bases, with 14 bases left in between. The CDR3 loop spans 13 amino acids. Germline-derived CDR1 and CDR2 are SNHLY and FYNNEI.

The V gene is TRBV6-5, the J gene TRBJ2-6; no clear D. CDR1 is MNHEY, CDR2 SVGAGI, per germline. V was cut by 6 bases and J by 1 base, with 10 bases left in between. The CDR3 length is 15 residues. CDR3 bases: TGTGCCAGCAGGCAACAGTTTTCTGGGGCCAACGTCCTGACTTTC. Translating it yields CASRQQFSGANVLTF.

The rearrangement links TRBV7-6 to TRBJ2-7; D is perhaps TRBD1 or TRBD2 (5 bases each). Trimming removed 5 bases at V and 2 bases at J, with 13 bases between. This CDR3 is 14 amino acids long. Germline CDR1 reads SGHVS; CDR2 reads FNYEAQ. The CDR3 nucleotides are TGTGCCAGCAGCCAAGGGACCTATACCTACGAGCAGTACTTC. Its protein is CASSQGTYTYEQYF. The whole variable domain, filled in from reference TRBV7-6 and TRBJ2-7, reads GAGVSQSPRYKVTKRGQDVALRCDPISGHVSLYWYRQALGQGPEFLTYFNYEAQQDKSGLPNDRFSAERPEGSISTLTIQRTEQRDSAMYRCASSQGTYTYEQYFGPGTRLTVT.

Here the CDR3 DNA reads TGTGCCAGCAGTTTAATTGCCGATCAGCCCCAGCATTTT. Translating it yields CASSLIADQPQHF. V usage is TRBV6-6 and J usage is TRBJ1-5; D remains ambiguous. Germline values: CDR1 MNHNY, CDR2 SVGAGI (reference sequence). This CDR3 is 13 amino acids long. The V end was cut by 4 bases, the J end by 5 bases, with 9 bases between.

The V call is TRBV3-1 (or the pseudogene TRBV3-2), the J call TRBJ2-1, with D hard to call. The V gene's germline CDR1 is LGHDT and CDR2 YNNKEL (reference sequence). This CDR3 is 11 amino acids long. V was cut by 1 base and J by 7 bases, with 2 bases left in between. CDR3 sequence: CASSQGNEQFF. Here the CDR3 DNA reads TGTGCCAGCAGCCAAGGAAATGAGCAGTTCTTC.

This sequence joins TRBV30 and TRBJ2-3, with a weak D call TRBD2 (6 bases). The CDR3 contains 17 residues. The germline gives CDR1 GTSNPN, CDR2 SVGIG (reference sequence). V gave up 2 bases and J gave up 2 bases, with 20 bases separating them. The CDR3 region has the DNA TGTGCCTGGAGTTCCTCTCACGGGACTTTCGACACAGATACGCAGTATTTT. Translating it yields CAWSSSHGTFDTDTQYF. The variable domain in full, with the rest retrieved from reference TRBV30 and TRBJ2-3, is SQTIHQWPATLVQPVGSPLSLECTVEGTSNPNLYWYRQAAGRGLQLLFYSVGIGQISSEVPQNLSASRPQDRQFILSSKKLLLSDSGFYLCAWSSSHGTFDTDTQYFGPGTRLTVL.

The rearrangement uses TRBV7-9 and TRBJ1-2; a possible D gene is TRBD1 (5 bases). Germline V gives CDR1 SEHNR, CDR2 FQNEAQ (reference sequence). With 5 bases removed from V and 10 bases from J, the gap between germline ends came to 11 bases. CDR3 length: 11 amino acids. CDR3 nucleotide sequence: TGTGCCAGCAGCCCGGGGCCAAACTACACCTTC. Protein product: CASSPGPNYTF.